Sequencing of this T cell receptor (beta chain) was carried out in a study of shared clonotypes between healthy human individuals. The study, taken as a whole, reports: Naive subsets, compared against memory subsets, generally had larger estimated richness values. Sequencing of the sorted subsets was shown by rarefaction to be incomplete despite large depth.

CD4+ cells underwent separation, giving CD45RA+ naive and CD45RA-negative memory subsets. Worth noting for this clone: No antigen is known for it. The same CDR3 is also encoded by other DNA sequences in this sample.

V lost 1 base and J 0 bases, leaving 8 bases between the germline ends. The CDR3 length is 15 residues. Germline CDR1 LNHNV, CDR2 YYDKDF (reference sequence). When replicate PCRs were run on sorted subsets, they used about 220 ng DNA, some 33,000 T cell genomes. Measured with immunoSEQ multiplex PCR; TCRdb has only the in-frame clones, and not every one. The sample records 1.6 million or so clones, 96% being singletons. The sequence derives from a man aged 25-45 years in good health. V and J are TRBV15 and TRBJ2-3; perhaps TRBD1 as D (6 bases). Sample: naive CD4+ T cells sorted from blood. Subset meaning: CD45RA+ positively selected. The CDR3 region is CATSRGQVSTDTQYF. The CDR3 nucleotides are TGTGCCACCAGCAGAGGACAGGTTAGCACAGATACGCAGTATTTT.